This T cell receptor beta chain is drawn from a study of T cell clones after liver transplantation. Whole-study context: Graft-donor-reactive sequences were compared with third-party-reactive TCRbeta sequences from pre-transplant mixed lymphocyte reactions.

Sorting of unstimulated PBMCs yielded separate CD3+CD4+ and CD3+CD8+ fractions. This table comes from immunoSEQ multiplex PCR, and its TCRdb copy is limited to in-frame clones, with some not included. Here the sample spans 51,000 or so clones, about 86% being singletons. V shed 6 bases and J 5 bases; nucleotides not matched to a gene: 5. This CDR3 is 14 amino acids long. The germline CDR1 and CDR2 sequences are MDHEN and SYDVKM. The input for sequencing was CD8+ T cells from blood, taken 12 months after liver transplant. The chain links TRBV28 to TRBJ1-5, with 9 bases lining up with TRBD1. The TCR sequence derives from a human patient who received a liver transplant. Some T cells may be supplied by the graft donor. DNA of the CDR3: TGTGCCAGCAGGCAGGACAGGGGTTATCAGCCCCAGCATTTT. Translating gives CASRQDRGYQPQHF.